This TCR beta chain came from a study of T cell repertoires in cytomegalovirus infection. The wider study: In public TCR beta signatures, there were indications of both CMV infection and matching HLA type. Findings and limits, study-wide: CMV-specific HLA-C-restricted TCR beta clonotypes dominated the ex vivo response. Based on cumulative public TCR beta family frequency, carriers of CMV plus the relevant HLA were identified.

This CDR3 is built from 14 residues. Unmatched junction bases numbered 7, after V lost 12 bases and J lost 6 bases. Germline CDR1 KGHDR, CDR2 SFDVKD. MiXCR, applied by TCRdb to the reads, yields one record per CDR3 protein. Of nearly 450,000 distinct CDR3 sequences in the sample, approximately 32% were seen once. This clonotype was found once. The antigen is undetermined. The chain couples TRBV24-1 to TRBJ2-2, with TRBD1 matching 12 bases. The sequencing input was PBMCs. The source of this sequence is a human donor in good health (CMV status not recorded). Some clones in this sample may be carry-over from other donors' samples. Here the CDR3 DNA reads TGTGCCTCAAGGGACAGGGGGCCCCCCGGGGAGCTGTTTTTT. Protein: CASRDRGPPGELFF.